Reported below is one T cell receptor (beta chain). Its antigen is currently unknown. The data were obtained in a study of T cells in narcolepsy. Study-wide findings and caveats: Reportedly, autoreactive clonotypes were serially detected in patients' blood but not controls'.

Generated by immunoSEQ multiplex PCR, the TCRdb table keeps only in-frame clones and is missing some. The sample yields 15,000 to 20,000 clones, approximately 72% seen once. Germline lookup yields CDR1 SQVTM and CDR2 ANQGSEA. The CDR3 totals 15 residues. Trimming removed 2 bases from V and 4 bases from J, with 18 bases in between. The sequence was collected from a human donor with narcolepsy. The specimen sequenced was CD45RA- memory CD8+ T cells from PBMCs. The chain employs TRBV29-1 and TRBJ2-7, with TRBD1 as a possible D gene (6 bases). The CDR3 DNA reads TGCAGCGTTGAATCCATGACAGGTGGGAATTACGAGCAGTACTTC. Translated, it gives CSVESMTGGNYEQYF.